The 19 T cell receptor beta chains reported below all come from one sample, sequenced in a study of cytomegalovirus exposure and HLA in healthy donors. The PCR was carried out with 60 Vbeta primers and 13 Jbeta primers. Here immunoSEQ multiplex PCR was the method, and the copy in TCRdb shows in-frame clones only, minus some. The sample consists of tens of thousands of clones, roughly 9.1% of them appearing once. Material: PBMCs. All receptors derive from a man between 60 and 75 years old in good health and CMV-seropositive.

Only a few counts were recorded for this clone. The chain links TRBV4-1 to TRBJ1-1; D not certain. CDR1 and CDR2 from the germline V gene are MGHRA and YSYEKL. The CDR3 extends over 15 amino acids. V was trimmed by 1 base and J by 3 bases, leaving 12 bases between them. In DNA form, the CDR3 reads TGCGCCAGCAGCCAAGGAGGGTATATCGACACTGAAGCTTTCTTT. Residues: CASSQGGYIDTEAFF.

This clone was detected only a few times. The rearrangement uses TRBV11-2 and TRBJ1-6; D is possibly TRBD1 (5 bases). The CDR3 is made up of 15 amino acids. Trimming took off 2 bases at V and 4 bases at J, with 9 bases between the two ends. Germline V gene lookup returns CDR1 SGHAT and CDR2 FQNNGV. DNA for the CDR3: TGTGCCAGCAGCTTAAGCGGGACGTATAATTCACCCCTCCACTTT. The encoded protein is CASSLSGTYNSPLHF.

This clone was recorded a few times. The J gene is TRBJ2-3, the V gene TRBV11-2, with D perhaps matching TRBD2 (6 bases). Looked up from germline, CDR1 is SGHAT and CDR2 is FQNNGV. CDR3 size: 16 residues. V lost 1 base and J 0 bases, leaving 11 bases between the germline ends. The CDR3 here is CASSLVASGSTDTQYF. For the CDR3, the DNA is TGTGCCAGCAGCTTAGTCGCCAGCGGGAGCACAGATACGCAGTATTTT.

This chain links TRBV27 with TRBJ2-5; 11 nucleotides align to TRBD2. The CDR3 is 16 amino acids. The germline gives CDR1 MNHEY, CDR2 SMNVEV (reference sequence). The V segment lost 6 bases and the J segment 1 base; nucleotides outside the gene matches: 7. The CDR3 DNA follows: TGTGCCAGCAGCGACTCCGGGACTAGCGGCCAAGAGACCCAGTACTTC. Its translation is CASSDSGTSGQETQYF.

The chain combines TRBV7-3 with TRBJ1-1; D uncertain. CDR1 and CDR2 from the germline V gene are SGHTA and FQGTGA. The CDR3 contains 13 residues. Deletions cut 4 bases from V and 3 bases from J, with 9 bases between. CDR3 residues: CASSSQRDTEAFF. In DNA form, the CDR3 reads TGTGCCAGCAGCTCCCAGAGGGACACTGAAGCTTTCTTT.

V gene TRBV9 combines with J gene TRBJ1-1, with D perhaps TRBD1 (6 bases). With 6 bases removed from V and 1 base from J, the gap between germline ends came to 13 bases. The CDR3 contains 14 residues. Germline lookup yields CDR1 SGDLS and CDR2 YYNGEE. In DNA, the CDR3 is TGTGCCAGCAAGCTTTTACAGGGGAACACTGAAGCTTTCTTT. It encodes CASKLLQGNTEAFF.

This chain connects TRBV6-1 to TRBJ2-1, with TRBD2 matching over 14 bases. The CDR3 length is 20 residues. The germline V gene has CDR1 MNHNS and CDR2 SASEGT. With V trimmed by 4 bases and J by 0 bases, 11 bases remained unmatched. In DNA, the CDR3 is TGTGCCAGCAGTGGAGGGGGACTAGCGGGGGCCGGAAGCTCCTACAATGAGCAGTTCTTC. Protein sequence: CASSGGGLAGAGSSYNEQFF.

The chain employs TRBV5-1 and TRBJ2-1, with a possible D match to TRBD1 (6 bases). The CDR3 sequence is 13 residues long. Germline-derived CDR1 and CDR2 are SGHRS and YFSETQ. Trimming stripped 9 bases from V and 6 bases from J, with 16 bases between. DNA of the CDR3: TGCGCCACCTATGTAAGGGGGAGCAATGAGCAGTTCTTC. Protein: CATYVRGSNEQFF.

This chain links TRBV28 with TRBJ2-4; no definite D call. The CDR3 is 13 residues long. Trimming removed 6 bases from V and 3 bases from J, with 9 bases in between. Germline V gene lookup returns CDR1 MDHEN and CDR2 SYDVKM. The CDR3 sequence: CASRADDKNIQYF. DNA for the CDR3: TGTGCCAGCAGGGCTGATGACAAAAACATTCAGTACTTC.

V usage is TRBV11-2 and J usage is TRBJ2-3; D may be TRBD1 (5 bases). The CDR3 is 13 residues long. Germline V gene sequence: CDR1 SGHAT, CDR2 FQNNGV. Trimming took 6 bases from V and 4 from J, leaving 11 bases between them. The CDR3, as DNA: TGTGCCAGCAGGCCCAGGGCGGCAGATACGCAGTATTTT. Residues: CASRPRAADTQYF.

In its sample, this clone was seen a few times. The chain uses TRBV27 and TRBJ2-7; 10 nucleotides agree with TRBD2. CDR1 and CDR2 (germline): MNHEY, SMNVEV (reference sequence). The CDR3 spans 16 residues. The trim removed 6 bases at V and 1 base at J, leaving 9 bases unmatched. Here the CDR3 reads CASRPPSGRGSYEQYF. The CDR3 DNA sequence: TGTGCCAGCAGGCCTCCAAGCGGGAGGGGGTCCTACGAGCAGTACTTC.

This sequence joins TRBV29-1 and TRBJ1-1; no definite D call. The CDR3 sequence is 11 residues long. With 5 bases removed from V and 9 bases from J, the gap between germline ends came to 13 bases. Germline CDR1 SQVTM, CDR2 ANQGSEA. CDR3 nucleotides: TGCAGCGTTTCTGAGGGATCAAAAGCTTTCTTT. Protein product: CSVSEGSKAFF.

This clone was picked up a small number of times. V gene TRBV4-2 combines with J gene TRBJ2-3; tentative D call: TRBD2 (5 bases). The CDR3 totals 17 residues. With 0 bases removed from V and 4 bases from J, the gap between germline ends came to 17 bases. Germline CDR1 is LGHNA and CDR2 is YNFKEQ. CDR3 sequence reads: CASSQDPANGVSDTQYF. The CDR3 coding sequence is TGTGCCAGCAGCCAAGACCCCGCCAACGGGGTTTCAGATACGCAGTATTTT.

This chain uses TRBV9 with TRBJ2-3, with D possibly TRBD2 on 6 matching bases. Trimming removed 1 base at V and 3 bases at J, with 12 bases between. The germline gives CDR1 SGDLS, CDR2 YYNGEE. The CDR3 covers 15 residues. In nucleotides, the CDR3 is TGTGCCAGCAGCGTACGCGCGGGAATTACAGATACGCAGTATTTT. It specifies CASSVRAGITDTQYF.

The chain joins TRBV7-9 to TRBJ1-1; D may be TRBD1 (5 bases). This CDR3 is 16 amino acids long. The V gene's germline CDR1 is SEHNR and CDR2 FQNEAQ (reference sequence). Trimming took off 6 bases at V and 4 bases at J, with 21 bases between the two ends. The CDR3 DNA is TGTGCCAGCAGGGCCCAGGCCTCATGGAGGGGCACTGAAGCTTTCTTT. As protein: CASRAQASWRGTEAFF.

This clone was counted a few times. The chain carries TRBV28 and TRBJ2-3, with 7 bases lining up with TRBD1. The germline CDR1 and CDR2 sequences are MDHEN and SYDVKM. V lost 5 bases to trimming and J lost 5 bases; unmatched junction nucleotides: 10. This CDR3 has 15 residues. The CDR3 is CASSLRQGRGDTQYF. Written as DNA, the CDR3 is TGTGCCAGCAGTCTCCGACAGGGTCGTGGAGATACGCAGTATTTT.

V gene TRBV19 combines with J gene TRBJ1-1; D remains unclear. V was trimmed by 7 bases and J by 6 bases, leaving 18 bases between them. The germline V gene encodes CDR1 LNHDA and CDR2 SQIVND (reference sequence). The CDR3 has 14 residues. The CDR3 DNA sequence: TGTGCCAGTATTCCCGTGGGCGGGTACTCTGAAGCTTTCTTT. As protein: CASIPVGGYSEAFF.

The rearrangement joins TRBV5-1 to TRBJ1-6; possibly TRBD1 for D (5 bases). Per the germline V gene, CDR1 is SGHRS and CDR2 is YFSETQ. V was shortened by 2 bases and J by 7 bases, with 16 bases between the two germline ends. This CDR3 region has 16 residues. CDR3 DNA sequence: TGCGCCAGCAGCTTATCCGGGGGAATCGAGAATTCACCCCTCCACTTT. Protein product: CASSLSGGIENSPLHF.

This clone was observed a few times. V and J are TRBV7-6 and TRBJ2-1; TRBD2 agrees at 9 bases. The CDR3 loop spans 16 amino acids. Trimming took 4 bases from V and 4 from J; bases not matched to a gene: 8. Germline loops: CDR1 SGHVS, CDR2 FNYEAQ. CDR3 nucleotides: TGTGCCAGCAGCTCCCCGACTAGCGGACTATACAATGAGCAGTTCTTC. It encodes CASSSPTSGLYNEQFF.